This T cell receptor (beta chain) was sequenced in a study of blood T cells in healthy people across ages. Points from the study as a whole: Comparison with aged donors showed that long-lived donors had more naive CD4+ cells and higher diversity. Getting older went along with TCR beta diversity per million T cells dropping roughly linearly.

Each sample gave at least 6.5 million isolated PBMCs. With a J-beta primer mix and a sample-barcoded 5' primer, a second PCR ran about 7 to 12 cycles. TCRdb itself ran the 5' RACE reads through MiXCR, one entry per CDR3 protein. The table shows 850,000 to 1,300,000 distinct CDR3 sequences, with more than 40% occurring only once. Turning to this clonotype: Its antigen is currently unknown.

The TCR originated in a woman in her sixties or seventies in good health. The sample comprised blood.

The CDR3 DNA follows: TGTGCCAGCAGCCGGGTTGGGGGAGTTGGTTACAATGAGCAGTTCTTC. Encoded protein: CASSRVGGVGYNEQFF. This sequence joins TRBV6-5 and TRBJ2-1; the D call may be TRBD1 or TRBD2 (5 bases each). Germline V lookup: CDR1 MNHEY, CDR2 SVGAGI. The CDR3 sequence is 16 residues long. The V gene lost 6 bases and the J gene lost 4 bases, with 19 bases spanning the gap.